The clone carrying this T cell receptor beta chain has more than one count but fewer than ten. The antigen remains undetermined. The data originate from a study of T cells in Graves' hyperthyroidism and ophthalmopathy. The wider study: Blood from the periphery was taken at initial diagnosis, before any treatment. Study findings and constraints: The model anticipated ophthalmopathy a median approximately six months pre-onset.

Germline V CDR1 and CDR2: SGHAT, FQNNGV. The CDR3 is 15 residues long. The V and J ends lost 3 bases and 0 bases respectively, with 11 bases between them. From RNA transcripts, TCR beta CDR3 regions were amplified. First-round RT-PCR of the TCR CDR3 relied on the HTBI primer set. In TCRdb, the multiplex PCR reads were re-called with MiXCR into one record per CDR3 protein. The sample consists of 400,000 to 600,000 distinct CDR3 sequences, less than 25% of them appearing once. Sequencing was done on a sample of blood. The sequence came from a man in his late teens or twenties with Graves' hyperthyroidism. V usage is TRBV11-2 and J usage is TRBJ1-1; D remains ambiguous. The CDR3: CASSFPWSLNTEAFF. CDR3 in DNA: TGTGCCAGCAGCTTTCCTTGGAGCCTGAACACTGAAGCTTTCTTT. Full variable domain (rest looked up from reference TRBV11-2 and TRBJ1-1): EAGVAQSPRYKIIEKRQSVAFWCNPISGHATLYWYQQILGQGPKLLIQFQNNGVVDDSQLPKDRFSAERLKGVDSTLKIQPAKLEDSAVYLCASSFPWSLNTEAFFGQGTRLTVV.